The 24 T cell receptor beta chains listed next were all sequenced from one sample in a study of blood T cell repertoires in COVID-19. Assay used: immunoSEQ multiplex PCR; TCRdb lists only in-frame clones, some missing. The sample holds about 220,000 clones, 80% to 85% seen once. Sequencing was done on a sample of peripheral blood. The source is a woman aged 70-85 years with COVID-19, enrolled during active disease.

CDR3 in amino acids: CASSQWGGNSPLHF. CDR3 sequence (DNA): TGTGCCAGCAGTCAATGGGGGGGGAATTCACCCCTCCACTTT. The chain has TRBV5-4 and TRBJ1-6, with D possibly being TRBD1 (5 bases). Germline CDR1 SGHNT, CDR2 YYREEE (reference sequence). Trimming stripped 5 bases from V and 7 bases from J, with 13 bases between. This CDR3 is 14 amino acids long. The full variable domain, with the rest looked up from reference TRBV5-4 and TRBJ1-6, is ETGVTQSPTHLIKTRGQQVTLRCSSQSGHNTVSWYQQALGQGPQFIFQYYREEENGRGNFPPRFSGLQFPNYSSELNVNALELDDSALYLCASSQWGGNSPLHFGNGTRLTVT.

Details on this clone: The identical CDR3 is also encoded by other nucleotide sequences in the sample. The CDR3 here is CASSLSQGADTQYF. DNA of the CDR3: TGTGCCAGCAGTTTATCCCAGGGGGCAGATACGCAGTATTTT. V usage is TRBV27 and J usage is TRBJ2-3; 7 nucleotides line up with TRBD1. The V segment lost 0 bases and the J segment 4 bases; nucleotides outside the gene matches: 1. The germline V gene encodes CDR1 MNHEY and CDR2 SMNVEV (reference sequence). The length of the CDR3 is 14 residues.

The CDR3, as DNA: TGTGCCAGCAGTTTTCACATGAACACTGAAGCTTTCTTT. It translates to CASSFHMNTEAFF. The V call is TRBV6-6, the J call TRBJ1-1; unclear D gene. Germline CDR1 reads MNHNY; CDR2 reads SVGAGI (reference sequence). The CDR3 loop spans 13 amino acids. The V end was cut by 4 bases, the J end by 0 bases, with 6 bases between.

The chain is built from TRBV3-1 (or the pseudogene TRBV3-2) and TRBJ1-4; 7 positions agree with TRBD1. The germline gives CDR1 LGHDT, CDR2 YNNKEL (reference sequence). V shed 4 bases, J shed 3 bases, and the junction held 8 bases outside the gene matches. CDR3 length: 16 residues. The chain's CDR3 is CASSPGQESANEKLFF. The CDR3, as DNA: TGTGCCAGCAGCCCAGGACAGGAAAGCGCTAATGAAAAACTGTTTTTT.

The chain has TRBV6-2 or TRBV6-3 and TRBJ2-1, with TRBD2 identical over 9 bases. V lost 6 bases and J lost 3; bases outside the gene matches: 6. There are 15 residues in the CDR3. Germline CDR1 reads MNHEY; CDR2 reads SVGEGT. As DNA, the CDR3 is TGTGCCAGCAGCAAACTAGCGGGCCGCTACAATGAGCAGTTCTTC. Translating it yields CASSKLAGRYNEQFF.

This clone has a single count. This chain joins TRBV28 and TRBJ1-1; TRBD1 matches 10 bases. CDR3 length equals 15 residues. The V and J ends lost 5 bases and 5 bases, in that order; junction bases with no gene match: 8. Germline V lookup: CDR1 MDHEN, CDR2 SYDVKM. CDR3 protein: CASSPRDRGGTEAFF. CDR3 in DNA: TGTGCCAGCAGTCCCCGGGACAGGGGTGGGACTGAAGCTTTCTTT. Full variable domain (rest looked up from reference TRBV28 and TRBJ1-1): DVKVTQSSRYLVKRTGEKVFLECVQDMDHENMFWYRQDPGLGLRLIYFSYDVKMKEKGDIPEGYSVSREKKERFSLILESASTNQTSMYLCASSPRDRGGTEAFFGQGTRLTVV.

In DNA, the CDR3 is TGTGCCAGCAGTTTGAGTAATGAGCAGTTCTTC. Translated: CASSLSNEQFF. The rearrangement links TRBV12-3 or TRBV12-4 to TRBJ2-1; D gene uncertain. This CDR3 region has 11 residues. Between the trimmed V and J ends, which lost 3 bases and 7 bases, there was a span of 4 bases.

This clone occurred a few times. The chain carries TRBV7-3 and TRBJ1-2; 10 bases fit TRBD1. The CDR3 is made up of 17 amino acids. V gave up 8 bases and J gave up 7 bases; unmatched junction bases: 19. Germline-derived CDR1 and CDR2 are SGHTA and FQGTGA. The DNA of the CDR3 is TGTGCCAGCTCCGCTGACCCGGGACAGGGGCGCTTTGGTGGCTACACCTTC. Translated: CASSADPGQGRFGGYTF.

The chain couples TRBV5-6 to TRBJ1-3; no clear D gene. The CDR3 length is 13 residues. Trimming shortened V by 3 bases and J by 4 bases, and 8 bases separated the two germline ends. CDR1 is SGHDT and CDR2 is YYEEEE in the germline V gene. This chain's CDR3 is CASSSGEGNTIYF. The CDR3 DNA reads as TGTGCCAGCAGCTCGGGTGAGGGAAACACCATATATTTT. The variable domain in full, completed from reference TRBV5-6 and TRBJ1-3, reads DAGVTQSPTHLIKTRGQQVTLRCSPKSGHDTVSWYQQALGQGPQFIFQYYEEEERQRGNFPDRFSGHQFPNYSSELNVNALLLGDSALYLCASSSGEGNTIYFGEGSWLTVV.

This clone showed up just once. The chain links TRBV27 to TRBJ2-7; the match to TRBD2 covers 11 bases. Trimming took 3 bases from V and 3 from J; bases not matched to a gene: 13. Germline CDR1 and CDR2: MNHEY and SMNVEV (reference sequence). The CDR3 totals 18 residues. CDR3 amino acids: CASSLWASGRRYGYEQYF. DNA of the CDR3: TGTGCCAGCAGTTTGTGGGCTAGCGGGAGGCGGTATGGCTACGAGCAGTACTTC.

CDR3 protein: CASSQWGAYGYTF. The CDR3 DNA reads as TGTGCCAGCAGCCAATGGGGAGCCTATGGCTACACCTTC. V gene TRBV3-1 (or the pseudogene TRBV3-2) combines with J gene TRBJ1-2, with D unresolved. This CDR3 is 13 amino acids long. The germline V gene encodes CDR1 LGHDT and CDR2 YNNKEL (reference sequence). V was cut by 2 bases and J by 4 bases, with 8 bases left in between.

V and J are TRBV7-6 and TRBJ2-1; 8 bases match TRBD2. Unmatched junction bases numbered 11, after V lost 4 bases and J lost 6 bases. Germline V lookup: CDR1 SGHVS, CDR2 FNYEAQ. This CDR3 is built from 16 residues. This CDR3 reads CASSWLAGNIANEQFF. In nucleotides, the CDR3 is TGTGCCAGCAGCTGGCTAGCGGGCAACATAGCCAATGAGCAGTTCTTC.

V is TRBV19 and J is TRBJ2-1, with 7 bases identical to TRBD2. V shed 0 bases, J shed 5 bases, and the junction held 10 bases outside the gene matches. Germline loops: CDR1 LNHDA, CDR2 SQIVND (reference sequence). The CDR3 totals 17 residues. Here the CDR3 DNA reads TGTGCCAGTAGTATAGATAGGTGGAGCGGGACCAACAATGAGCAGTTCTTC. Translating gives CASSIDRWSGTNNEQFF.

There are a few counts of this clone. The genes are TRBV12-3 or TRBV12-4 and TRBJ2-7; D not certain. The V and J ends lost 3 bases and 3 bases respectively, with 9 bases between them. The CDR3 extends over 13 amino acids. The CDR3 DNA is TGTGCCAGCAGTTTGCAGACAAGCTACGAGCAGTACTTC. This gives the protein CASSLQTSYEQYF.

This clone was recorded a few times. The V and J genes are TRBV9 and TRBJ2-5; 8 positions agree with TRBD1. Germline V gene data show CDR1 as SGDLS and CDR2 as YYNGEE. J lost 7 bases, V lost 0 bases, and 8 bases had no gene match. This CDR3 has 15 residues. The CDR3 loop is CASSVASTGEATQYF. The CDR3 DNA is TGTGCCAGCAGCGTAGCCTCGACAGGGGAGGCGACCCAGTACTTC. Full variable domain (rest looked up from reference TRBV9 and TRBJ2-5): DSGVTQTPKHLITATGQRVTLRCSPRSGDLSVYWYQQSLDQGLQFLIQYYNGEERAKGNILERFSAQQFPDLHSELNLSSLELGDSALYFCASSVASTGEATQYFGPGTRLLVL.

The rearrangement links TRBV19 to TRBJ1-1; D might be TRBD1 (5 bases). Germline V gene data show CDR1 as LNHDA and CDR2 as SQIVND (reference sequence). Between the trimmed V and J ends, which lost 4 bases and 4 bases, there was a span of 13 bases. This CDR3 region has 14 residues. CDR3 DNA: TGTGCCAGTAGTAAGGGAAGGACACGCACTGAAGCTTTCTTT. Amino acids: CASSKGRTRTEAFF.

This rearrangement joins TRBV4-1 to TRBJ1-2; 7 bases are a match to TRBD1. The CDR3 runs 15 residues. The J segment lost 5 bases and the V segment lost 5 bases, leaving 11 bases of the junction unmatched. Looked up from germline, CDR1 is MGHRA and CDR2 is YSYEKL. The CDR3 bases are TGCGCCAGCAGCTCAGGAACAGGGGTTGGGTATGGCTACACCTTC. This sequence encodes CASSSGTGVGYGYTF.

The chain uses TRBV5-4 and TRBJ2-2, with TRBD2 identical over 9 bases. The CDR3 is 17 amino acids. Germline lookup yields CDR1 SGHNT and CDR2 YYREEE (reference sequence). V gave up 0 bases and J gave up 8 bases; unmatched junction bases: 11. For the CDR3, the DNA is TGTGCCAGCAGCTTGGGCGGGCTAGCGGGAAGTTTGGGGGAGCTGTTTTTT. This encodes CASSLGGLAGSLGELFF.

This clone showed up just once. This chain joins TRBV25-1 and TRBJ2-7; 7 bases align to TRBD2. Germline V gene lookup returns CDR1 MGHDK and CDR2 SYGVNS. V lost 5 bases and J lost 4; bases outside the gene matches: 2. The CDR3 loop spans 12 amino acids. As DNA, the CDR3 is TGTGCCAGCAGTCAGGGACTATACGAGCAGTACTTC. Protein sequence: CASSQGLYEQYF.

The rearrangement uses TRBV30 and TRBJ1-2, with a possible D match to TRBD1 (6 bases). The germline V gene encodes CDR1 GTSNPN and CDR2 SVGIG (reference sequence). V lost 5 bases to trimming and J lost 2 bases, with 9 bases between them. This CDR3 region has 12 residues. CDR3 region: CAWSRGNYGYTF. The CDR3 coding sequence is TGTGCCTGGTCGAGGGGGAACTATGGCTACACCTTC.

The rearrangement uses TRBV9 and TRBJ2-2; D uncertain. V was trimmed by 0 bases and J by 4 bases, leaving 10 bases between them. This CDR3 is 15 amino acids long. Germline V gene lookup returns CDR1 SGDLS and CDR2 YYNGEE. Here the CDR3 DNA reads TGTGCCAGCAGCGTAGATCCAGTTTCCACCGGGGAGCTGTTTTTT. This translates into CASSVDPVSTGELFF.

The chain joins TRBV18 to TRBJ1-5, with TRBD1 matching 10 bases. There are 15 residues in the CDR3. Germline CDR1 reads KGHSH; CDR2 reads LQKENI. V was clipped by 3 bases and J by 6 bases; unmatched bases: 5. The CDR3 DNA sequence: TGTGCCAGCTCACCTGGGACAGGGGTAGGTCAGCCCCAGCATTTT. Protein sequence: CASSPGTGVGQPQHF.

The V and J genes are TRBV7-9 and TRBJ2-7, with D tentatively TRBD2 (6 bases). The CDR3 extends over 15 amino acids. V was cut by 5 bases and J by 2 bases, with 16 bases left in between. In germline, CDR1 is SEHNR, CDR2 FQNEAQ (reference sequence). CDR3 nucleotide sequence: TGTGCCAGCAGCCAAGTATTTGGAGGGGCCTACGAGCAGTACTTC. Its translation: CASSQVFGGAYEQYF.

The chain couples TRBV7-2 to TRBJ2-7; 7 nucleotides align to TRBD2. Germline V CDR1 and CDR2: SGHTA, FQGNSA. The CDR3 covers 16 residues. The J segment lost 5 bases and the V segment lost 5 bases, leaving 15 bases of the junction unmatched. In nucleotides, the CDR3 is TGTGCCAGCAGCCCCCTCTTCCTGGCGGGAGCGGACGAGCAGTACTTC. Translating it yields CASSPLFLAGADEQYF.